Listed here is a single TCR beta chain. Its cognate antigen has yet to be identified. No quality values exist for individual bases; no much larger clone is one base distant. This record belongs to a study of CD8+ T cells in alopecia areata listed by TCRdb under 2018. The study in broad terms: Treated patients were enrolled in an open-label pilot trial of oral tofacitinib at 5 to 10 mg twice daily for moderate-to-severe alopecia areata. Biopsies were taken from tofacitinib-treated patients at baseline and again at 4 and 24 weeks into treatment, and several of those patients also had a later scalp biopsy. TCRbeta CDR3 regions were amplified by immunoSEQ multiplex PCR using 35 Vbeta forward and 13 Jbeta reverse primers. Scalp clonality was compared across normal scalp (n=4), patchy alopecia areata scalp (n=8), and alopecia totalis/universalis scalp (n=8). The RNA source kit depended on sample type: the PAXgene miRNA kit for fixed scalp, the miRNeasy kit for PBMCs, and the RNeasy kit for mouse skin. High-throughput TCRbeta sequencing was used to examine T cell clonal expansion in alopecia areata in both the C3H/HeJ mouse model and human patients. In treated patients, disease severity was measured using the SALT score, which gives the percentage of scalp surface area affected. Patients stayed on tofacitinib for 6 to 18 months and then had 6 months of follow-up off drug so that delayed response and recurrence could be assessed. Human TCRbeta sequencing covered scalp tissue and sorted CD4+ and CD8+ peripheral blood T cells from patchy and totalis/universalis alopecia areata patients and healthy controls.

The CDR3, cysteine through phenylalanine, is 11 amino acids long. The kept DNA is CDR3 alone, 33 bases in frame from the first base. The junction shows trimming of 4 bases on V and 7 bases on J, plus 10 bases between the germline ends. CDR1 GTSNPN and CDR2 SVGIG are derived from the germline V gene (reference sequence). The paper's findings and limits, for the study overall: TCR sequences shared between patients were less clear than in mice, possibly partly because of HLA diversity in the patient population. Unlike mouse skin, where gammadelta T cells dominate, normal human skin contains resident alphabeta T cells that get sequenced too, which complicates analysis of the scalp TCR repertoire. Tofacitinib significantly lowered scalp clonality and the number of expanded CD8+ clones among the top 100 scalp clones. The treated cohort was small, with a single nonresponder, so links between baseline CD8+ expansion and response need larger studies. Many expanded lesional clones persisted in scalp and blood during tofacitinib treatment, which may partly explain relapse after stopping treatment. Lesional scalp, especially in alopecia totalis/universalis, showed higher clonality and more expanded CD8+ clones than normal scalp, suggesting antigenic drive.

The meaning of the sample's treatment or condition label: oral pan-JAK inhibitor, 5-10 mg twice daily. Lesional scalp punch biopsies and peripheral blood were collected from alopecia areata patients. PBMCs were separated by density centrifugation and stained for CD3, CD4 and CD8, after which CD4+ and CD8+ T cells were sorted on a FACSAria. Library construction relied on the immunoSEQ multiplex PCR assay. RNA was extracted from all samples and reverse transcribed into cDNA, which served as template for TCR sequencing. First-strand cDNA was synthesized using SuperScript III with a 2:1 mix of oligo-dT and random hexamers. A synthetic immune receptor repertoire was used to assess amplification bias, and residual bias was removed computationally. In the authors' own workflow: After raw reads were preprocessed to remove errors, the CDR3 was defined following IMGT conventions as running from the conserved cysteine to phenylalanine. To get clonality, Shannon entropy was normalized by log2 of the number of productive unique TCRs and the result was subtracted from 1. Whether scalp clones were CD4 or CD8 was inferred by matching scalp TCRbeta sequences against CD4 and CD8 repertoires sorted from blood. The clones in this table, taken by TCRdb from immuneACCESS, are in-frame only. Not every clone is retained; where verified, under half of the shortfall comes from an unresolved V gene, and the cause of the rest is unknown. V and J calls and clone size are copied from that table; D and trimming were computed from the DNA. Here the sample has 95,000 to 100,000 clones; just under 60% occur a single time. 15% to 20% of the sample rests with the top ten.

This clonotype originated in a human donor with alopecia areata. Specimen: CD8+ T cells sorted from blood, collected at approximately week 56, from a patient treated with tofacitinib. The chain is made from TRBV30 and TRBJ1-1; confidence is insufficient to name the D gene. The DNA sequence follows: TGTGCCTGGACCCCTGGGAGTGAAGCTTTCTTT. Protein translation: CAWTPGSEAFF. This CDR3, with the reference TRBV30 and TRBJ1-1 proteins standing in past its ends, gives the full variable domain SQTIHQWPATLVQPVGSPLSLECTVEGTSNPNLYWYRQAAGRGLQLLFYSVGIGQISSEVPQNLSASRPQDRQFILSSKKLLLSDSGFYLCAWTPGSEAFFGQGTRLTVV.